The clone carrying this T cell receptor (beta chain) occurred once. The data were taken from a study of shared clonotypes between healthy human individuals. Naive CD8 cells were CD45RO-negative, positively selected for CCR7, excluding terminally differentiated effector memory CD45RA+ cells. V dropped 5 bases and J dropped 5; count of bases not matched to a gene: 12. From germline, CDR1 is SEHNR and CDR2 FQNEAQ (reference sequence). The CDR3 length is 18 residues. Produced via immunoSEQ multiplex PCR; TCRdb's table is partial and in-frame only. The data hold nearly 600,000 clones, with about 95% observed a single time.

The source of this sequence is a young woman in good health. V gene TRBV7-9 combines with J gene TRBJ2-1, with 13 bases lining up with TRBD2. Sequencing input: naive CD8+ T cells sorted from blood. In DNA form, the CDR3 reads TGTGCCAGCAGCCCCCCCACTAGCGGGGGGGTAGGGAACAATGAGCAGTTCTTC. This encodes CASSPPTSGGVGNNEQFF.